Sequencing of this T cell receptor beta chain was carried out in a study of control samples from healthy donors and cancer patients. Libraries were prepared by immunoSEQ multiplex PCR; TCRdb keeps only in-frame clonotypes and omits some of them. The sample records around 55,000 clones, approximately 86% being singletons. With 0 bases removed from V and 6 bases from J, the gap between germline ends came to 27 bases. Germline assignment: CDR1 SGHDN and CDR2 FVKESK. The CDR3 is 19 amino acids. The chain couples TRBV14 to TRBJ2-7, with D tentatively TRBD2 (6 bases). This TCR was sampled from a man aged 50-59 years in good health. The material sequenced was blood. In nucleotides, the CDR3 is TGTGCCAGCAGCCAAGAATCCCGCCCGGGACTCCCTCTAGCACGCGAGCAGTACTTC. As protein: CASSQESRPGLPLAREQYF.